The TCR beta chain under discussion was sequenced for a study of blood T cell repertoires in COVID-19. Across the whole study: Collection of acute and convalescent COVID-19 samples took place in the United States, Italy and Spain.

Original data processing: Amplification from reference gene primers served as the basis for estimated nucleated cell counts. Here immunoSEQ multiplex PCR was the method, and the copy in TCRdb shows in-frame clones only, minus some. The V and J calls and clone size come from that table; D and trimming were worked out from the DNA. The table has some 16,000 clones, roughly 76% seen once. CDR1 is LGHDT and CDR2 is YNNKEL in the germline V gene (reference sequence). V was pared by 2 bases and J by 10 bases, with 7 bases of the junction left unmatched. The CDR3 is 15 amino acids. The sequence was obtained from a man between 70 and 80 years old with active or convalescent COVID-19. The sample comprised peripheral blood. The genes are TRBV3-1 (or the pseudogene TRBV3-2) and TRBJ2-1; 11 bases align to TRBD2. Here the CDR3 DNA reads TGTGCCAGCAGCCAACTTAGCGGGGGGGCACGGGAGCAGTTCTTC. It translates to CASSQLSGGAREQFF.